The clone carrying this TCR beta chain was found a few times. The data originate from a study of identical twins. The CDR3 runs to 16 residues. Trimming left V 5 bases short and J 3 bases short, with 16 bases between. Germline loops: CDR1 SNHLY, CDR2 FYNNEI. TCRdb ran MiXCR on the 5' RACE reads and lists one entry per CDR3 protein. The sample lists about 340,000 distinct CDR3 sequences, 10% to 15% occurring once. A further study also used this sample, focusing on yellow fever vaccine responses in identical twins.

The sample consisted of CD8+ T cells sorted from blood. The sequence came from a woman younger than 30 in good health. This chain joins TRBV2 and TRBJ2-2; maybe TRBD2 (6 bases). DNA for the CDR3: TGTGCCAGCAGTTCTCCTGACGGGAGAGACACCGGGGAGCTGTTTTTT. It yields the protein CASSSPDGRDTGELFF. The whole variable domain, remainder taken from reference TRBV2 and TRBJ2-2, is EPEVTQTPSHQVTQMGQEVILRCVPISNHLYFYWYRQILGQKVEFLVSFYNNEISEKSEIFDDQFSVERPDGSNFTLKIRSTKLEDSAMYFCASSSPDGRDTGELFFGEGSRLTVL.